This T cell receptor (beta chain) was captured in a study of OX40 agonist ivuxolimab in advanced cancers. Trimming took 5 bases from V and 0 from J; bases not matched to a gene: 5. From germline, CDR1 is SGHTA and CDR2 FQGTGA. The CDR3 spans 15 residues. This clone was detected once. Its antigen is as yet unknown. Produced via immunoSEQ multiplex PCR; TCRdb's table is partial and in-frame only. Of about 44,000 clones in the sample, 65% to 85% were seen once. General study results and limits: Expanded peripheral T cells had an undetermined antigen specificity. In the 0.1 to 3.0 mg/kg range, CD4+ and CD8+ blood T cells had expanded clonally by week 6. Average numbers of expanded clones were greater in CD8+ T cells than in CD4+.

The rearrangement joins TRBV7-3 to TRBJ2-3, with TRBD2 identical over 7 bases. Sequences were derived from CD4+ or CD8+ T cells sorted from blood, sampled in a trial of the OX40 agonist ivuxolimab. The TCR originated in an adult with an advanced solid tumor such as melanoma, head and neck, liver or kidney cancer. CDR3 sequence (DNA): TGTGCCAGCAGCCGAAATAGCGGGAGCACAGATACGCAGTATTTT. Encoded protein: CASSRNSGSTDTQYF.